The sequence of this T cell receptor beta chain was determined in a study of CD8 T cells in Susac syndrome. CD8+ and CD4+ T cells circulating in blood were sequenced for TCR beta. V lost 2 bases to trimming and J lost 7 bases; unmatched junction nucleotides: 12. Germline assignment: CDR1 MNHEY and CDR2 SMNVEV (reference sequence). The CDR3 covers 16 residues. Reverse transcription of roughly 0.5 to 1 ug RNA was carried out with random hexamers. The authors amplified TCR beta CDR3 across 54 Vbeta and 13 Jbeta using immunoSEQ multiplex PCR. In TCRdb, the immunoSEQ multiplex PCR reads were re-called with MiXCR into one record per CDR3 protein. The sample yields fewer than 300,000 distinct CDR3 sequences, roughly 84% seen once.

This TCR derives from a human donor with multiple sclerosis. The gene calls are TRBV27 and TRBJ2-7; 9 nucleotides align to TRBD2. The specimen sequenced was CD8+ T cells from PBMCs. CDR3 coding DNA: TGTGCCAGCAGTTTACTGGGGGCGGGAGGGCCAGAAGAGCAGTACTTC. This gives the protein CASSLLGAGGPEEQYF.